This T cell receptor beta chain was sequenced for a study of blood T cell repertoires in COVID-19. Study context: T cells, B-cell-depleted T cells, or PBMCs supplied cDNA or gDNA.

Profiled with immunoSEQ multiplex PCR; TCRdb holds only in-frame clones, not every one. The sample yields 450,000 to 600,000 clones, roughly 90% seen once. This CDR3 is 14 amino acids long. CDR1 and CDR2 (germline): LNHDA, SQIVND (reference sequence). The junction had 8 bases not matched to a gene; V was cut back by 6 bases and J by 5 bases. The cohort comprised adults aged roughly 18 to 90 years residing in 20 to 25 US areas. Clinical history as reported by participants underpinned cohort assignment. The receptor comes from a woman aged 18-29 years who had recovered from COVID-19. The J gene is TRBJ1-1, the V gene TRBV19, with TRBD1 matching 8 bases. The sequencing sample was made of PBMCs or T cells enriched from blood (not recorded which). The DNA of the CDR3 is TGTGCCAGTAGGATACAGGGGGGAGGAACTGAAGCTTTCTTT. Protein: CASRIQGGGTEAFF.